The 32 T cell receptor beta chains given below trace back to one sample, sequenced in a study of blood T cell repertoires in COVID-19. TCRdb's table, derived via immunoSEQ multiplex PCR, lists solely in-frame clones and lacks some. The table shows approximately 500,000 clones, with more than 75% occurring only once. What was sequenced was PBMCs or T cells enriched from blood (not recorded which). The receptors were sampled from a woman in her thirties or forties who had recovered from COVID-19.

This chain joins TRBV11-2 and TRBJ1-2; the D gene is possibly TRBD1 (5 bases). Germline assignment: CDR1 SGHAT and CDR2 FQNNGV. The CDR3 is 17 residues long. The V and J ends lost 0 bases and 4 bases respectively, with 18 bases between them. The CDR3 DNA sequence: TGTGCCAGCAGCTTAGATAGACGGGGGGGAAGCGTCTATGGCTACACCTTC. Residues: CASSLDRRGGSVYGYTF.

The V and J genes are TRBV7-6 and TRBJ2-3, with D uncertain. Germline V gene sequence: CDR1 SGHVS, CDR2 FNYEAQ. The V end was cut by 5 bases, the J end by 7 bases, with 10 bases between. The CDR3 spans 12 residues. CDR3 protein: CASSTPGNTQYF. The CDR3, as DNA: TGTGCCAGCAGCACCCCCGGTAATACGCAGTATTTT.

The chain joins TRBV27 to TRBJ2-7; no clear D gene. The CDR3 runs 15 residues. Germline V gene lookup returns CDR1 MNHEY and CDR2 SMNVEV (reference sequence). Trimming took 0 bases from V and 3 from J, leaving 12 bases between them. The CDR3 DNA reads TGTGCCAGCAGTTTATCCCCCACCGACTTCTACGAGCAGTACTTC. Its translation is CASSLSPTDFYEQYF.

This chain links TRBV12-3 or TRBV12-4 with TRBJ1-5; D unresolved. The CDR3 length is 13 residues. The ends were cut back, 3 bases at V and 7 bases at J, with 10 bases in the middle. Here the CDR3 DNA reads TGTGCCAGCAGTTTCCAACAGAACCAGCCCCAGCATTTT. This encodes CASSFQQNQPQHF.

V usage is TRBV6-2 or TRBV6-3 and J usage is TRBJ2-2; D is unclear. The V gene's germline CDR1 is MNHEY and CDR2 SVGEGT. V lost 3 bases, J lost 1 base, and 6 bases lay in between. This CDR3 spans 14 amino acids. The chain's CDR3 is CASSYTQNTGELFF. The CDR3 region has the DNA TGTGCCAGCAGTTATACTCAGAACACCGGGGAGCTGTTTTTT.

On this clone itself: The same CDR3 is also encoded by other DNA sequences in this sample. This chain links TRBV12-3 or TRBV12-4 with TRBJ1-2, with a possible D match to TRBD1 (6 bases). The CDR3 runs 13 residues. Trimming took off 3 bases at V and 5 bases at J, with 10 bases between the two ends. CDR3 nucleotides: TGTGCCAGCAGTTTTGTAGGGGGTTATGGCTACACCTTC. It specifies CASSFVGGYGYTF.

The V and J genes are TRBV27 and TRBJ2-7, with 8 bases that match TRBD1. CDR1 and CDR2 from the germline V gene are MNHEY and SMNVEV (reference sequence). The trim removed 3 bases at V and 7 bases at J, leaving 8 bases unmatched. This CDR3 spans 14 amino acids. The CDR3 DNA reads TGTGCCAGCAGTTTCCGACAGGGGTCAAGAGAGCAGTACTTC. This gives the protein CASSFRQGSREQYF.

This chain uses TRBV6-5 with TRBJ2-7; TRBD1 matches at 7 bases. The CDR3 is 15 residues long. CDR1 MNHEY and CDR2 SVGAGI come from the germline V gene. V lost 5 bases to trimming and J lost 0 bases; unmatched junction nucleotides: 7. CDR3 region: CASSPDRDRSYEQYF. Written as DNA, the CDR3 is TGTGCCAGCAGTCCAGACAGGGACCGCTCCTACGAGCAGTACTTC.

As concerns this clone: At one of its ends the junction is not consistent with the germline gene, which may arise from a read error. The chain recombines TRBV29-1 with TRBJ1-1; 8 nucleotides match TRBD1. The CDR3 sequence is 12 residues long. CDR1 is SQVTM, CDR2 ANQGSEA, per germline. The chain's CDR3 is CSVEAPDPGQVF. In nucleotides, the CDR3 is TGCAGCGTTGAAGCCCCCGATCCGGGACAGGTCTTT.

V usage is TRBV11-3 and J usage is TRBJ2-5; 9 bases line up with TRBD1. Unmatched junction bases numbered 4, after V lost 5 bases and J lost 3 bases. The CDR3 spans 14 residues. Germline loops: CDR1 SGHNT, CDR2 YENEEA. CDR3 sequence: CASSPTGGEETQYF. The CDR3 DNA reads TGTGCCAGCAGCCCCACAGGGGGCGAAGAGACCCAGTACTTC.

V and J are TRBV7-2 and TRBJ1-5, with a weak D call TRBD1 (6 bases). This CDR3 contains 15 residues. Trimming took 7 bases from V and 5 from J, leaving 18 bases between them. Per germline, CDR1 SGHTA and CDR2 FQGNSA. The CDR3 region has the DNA TGTGCCAGCACCCCCGAGGGGGGGGGTGATCAGCCCCAGCATTTT. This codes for CASTPEGGGDQPQHF.

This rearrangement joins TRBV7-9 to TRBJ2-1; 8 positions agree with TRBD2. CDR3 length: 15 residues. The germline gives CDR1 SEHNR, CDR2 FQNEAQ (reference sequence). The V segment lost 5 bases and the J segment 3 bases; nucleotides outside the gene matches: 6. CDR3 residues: CASSLRAGVYNEQFF. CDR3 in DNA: TGTGCCAGCAGCCTTAGAGCGGGAGTCTACAATGAGCAGTTCTTC. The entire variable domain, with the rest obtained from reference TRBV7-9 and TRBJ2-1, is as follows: DTGVSQNPRHKITKRGQNVTFRCDPISEHNRLYWYRQTLGQGPEFLTYFQNEAQLEKSRLLSDRFSAERPKGSFSTLEIQRTEQGDSAMYLCASSLRAGVYNEQFFGPGTRLTVL.

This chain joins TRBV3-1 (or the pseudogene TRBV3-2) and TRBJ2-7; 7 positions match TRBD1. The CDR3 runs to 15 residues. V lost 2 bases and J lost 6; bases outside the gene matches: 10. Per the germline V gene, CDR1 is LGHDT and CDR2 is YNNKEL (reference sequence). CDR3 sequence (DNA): TGTGCCAGCAGCCAATTAAGACAGGGCCAGAGCGAGCAGTACTTC. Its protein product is CASSQLRQGQSEQYF.

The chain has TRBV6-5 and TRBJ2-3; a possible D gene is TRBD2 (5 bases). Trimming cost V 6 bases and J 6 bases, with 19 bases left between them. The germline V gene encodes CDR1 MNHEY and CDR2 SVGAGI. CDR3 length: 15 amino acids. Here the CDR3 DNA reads TGTGCCAGCAGCACCATGGCGGGCATGGTCGATACGCAGTATTTT. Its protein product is CASSTMAGMVDTQYF.

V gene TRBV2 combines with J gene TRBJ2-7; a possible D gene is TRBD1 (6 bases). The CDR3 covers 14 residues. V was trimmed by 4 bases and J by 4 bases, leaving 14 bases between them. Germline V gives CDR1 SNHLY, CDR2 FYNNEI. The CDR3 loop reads CASSVSRGVYEQYF. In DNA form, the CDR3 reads TGTGCCAGCAGTGTGAGCAGGGGAGTTTACGAGCAGTACTTC.

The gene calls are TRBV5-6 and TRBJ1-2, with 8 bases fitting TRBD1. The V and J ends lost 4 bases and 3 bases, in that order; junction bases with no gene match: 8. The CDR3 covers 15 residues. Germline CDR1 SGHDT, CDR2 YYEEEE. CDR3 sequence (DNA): TGTGCCAGCAGCCACACAAAGGGACAGGACTATGGCTACACCTTC. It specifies CASSHTKGQDYGYTF.

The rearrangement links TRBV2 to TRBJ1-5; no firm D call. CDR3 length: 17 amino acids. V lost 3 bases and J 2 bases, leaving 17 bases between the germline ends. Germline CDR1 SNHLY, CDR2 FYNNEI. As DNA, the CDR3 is TGTGCCAGCAGTGATCTCCCACCGCGGTCTGGCAATCAGCCCCAGCATTTT. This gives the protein CASSDLPPRSGNQPQHF.

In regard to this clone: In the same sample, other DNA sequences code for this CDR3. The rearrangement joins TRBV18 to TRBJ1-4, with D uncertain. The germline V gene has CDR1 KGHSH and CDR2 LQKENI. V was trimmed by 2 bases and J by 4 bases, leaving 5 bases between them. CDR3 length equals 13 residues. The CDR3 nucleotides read TGTGCCAGCTCACCAGGGCTTAATGAAAAACTGTTTTTT. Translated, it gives CASSPGLNEKLFF.

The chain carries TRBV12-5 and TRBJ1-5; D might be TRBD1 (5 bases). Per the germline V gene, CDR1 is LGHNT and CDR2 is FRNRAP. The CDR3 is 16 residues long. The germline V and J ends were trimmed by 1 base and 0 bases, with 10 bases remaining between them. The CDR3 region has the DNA TGTGCTAGTGGTTTGGGTACTCAGGGTAGCAATCAGCCCCAGCATTTT. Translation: CASGLGTQGSNQPQHF.

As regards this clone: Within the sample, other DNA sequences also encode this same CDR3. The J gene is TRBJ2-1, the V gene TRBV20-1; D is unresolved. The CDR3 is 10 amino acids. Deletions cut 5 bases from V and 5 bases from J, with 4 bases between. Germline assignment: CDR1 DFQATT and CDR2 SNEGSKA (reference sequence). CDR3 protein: CSASHNEQFF. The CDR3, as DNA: TGCAGTGCTTCTCACAATGAGCAGTTCTTC.

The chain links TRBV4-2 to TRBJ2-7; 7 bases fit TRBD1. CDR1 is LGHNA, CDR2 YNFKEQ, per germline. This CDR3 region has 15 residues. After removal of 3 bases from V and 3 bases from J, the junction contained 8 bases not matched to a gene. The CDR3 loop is CASSQVTGKGYEQYF. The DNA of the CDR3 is TGTGCCAGCAGCCAGGTGACAGGGAAGGGCTACGAGCAGTACTTC.

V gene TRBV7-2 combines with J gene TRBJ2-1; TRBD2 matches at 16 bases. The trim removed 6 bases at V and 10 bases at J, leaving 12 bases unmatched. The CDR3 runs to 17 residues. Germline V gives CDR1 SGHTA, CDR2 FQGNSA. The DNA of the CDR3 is TGTGCCAGCAGAAAAACAGCCCCGGGACTAGCGGGAGGGGAGCAGTTCTTC. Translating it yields CASRKTAPGLAGGEQFF.

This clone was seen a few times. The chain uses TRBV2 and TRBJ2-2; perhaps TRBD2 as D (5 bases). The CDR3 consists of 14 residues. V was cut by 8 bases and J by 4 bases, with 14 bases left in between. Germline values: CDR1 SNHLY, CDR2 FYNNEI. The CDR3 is CASVLAAITGELFF. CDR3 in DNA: TGTGCCAGCGTCCTAGCAGCCATCACCGGGGAGCTGTTTTTT. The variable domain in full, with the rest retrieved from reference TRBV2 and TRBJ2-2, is EPEVTQTPSHQVTQMGQEVILRCVPISNHLYFYWYRQILGQKVEFLVSFYNNEISEKSEIFDDQFSVERPDGSNFTLKIRSTKLEDSAMYFCASVLAAITGELFFGEGSRLTVL.

The CDR3 protein is CASSRGSNQPQHF. As DNA, the CDR3 is TGTGCCAGTAGCAGGGGGAGCAATCAGCCCCAGCATTTT. V and J are TRBV19 and TRBJ1-5, with 7 nucleotides matching TRBD1. V was clipped by 6 bases and J by 1 base; unmatched bases: 0. CDR1 LNHDA and CDR2 SQIVND come from the germline V gene (reference sequence). The CDR3 loop spans 13 amino acids.

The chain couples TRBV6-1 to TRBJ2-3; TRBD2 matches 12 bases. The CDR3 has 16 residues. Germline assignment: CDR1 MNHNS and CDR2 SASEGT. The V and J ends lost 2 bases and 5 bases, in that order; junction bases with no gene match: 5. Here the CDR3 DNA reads TGTGCCAGCAGTGAACTAGCGGGAGGGCCGCAAGATACGCAGTATTTT. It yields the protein CASSELAGGPQDTQYF.

CDR3 loop: CASSAAMPYEQYF. CDR3 DNA: TGTGCCAGCAGCGCGGCCATGCCCTACGAGCAGTACTTC. The chain joins TRBV7-2 to TRBJ2-7; D is unresolved. The V gene's germline CDR1 is SGHTA and CDR2 FQGNSA. This CDR3 has 13 amino acids. V was cut by 5 bases and J by 2 bases, with 10 bases left in between.

CDR3 coding DNA: TGTGCCAGCAGTTACTCGGGGACACCGGGTCAGCCCCAGCATTTT. It is translated as CASSYSGTPGQPQHF. The chain couples TRBV6-5 to TRBJ1-5; perhaps TRBD1 as D (6 bases). V lost 0 bases and J lost 6, with 12 bases in between. Germline CDR1 and CDR2: MNHEY and SVGAGI. CDR3 length: 15 residues.

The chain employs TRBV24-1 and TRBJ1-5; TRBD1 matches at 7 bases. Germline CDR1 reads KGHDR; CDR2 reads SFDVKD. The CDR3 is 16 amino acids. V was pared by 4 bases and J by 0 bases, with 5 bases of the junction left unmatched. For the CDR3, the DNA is TGTGCCACCAGTGACACCCGGGACAGTAGCAATCAGCCCCAGCATTTT. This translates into CATSDTRDSSNQPQHF.

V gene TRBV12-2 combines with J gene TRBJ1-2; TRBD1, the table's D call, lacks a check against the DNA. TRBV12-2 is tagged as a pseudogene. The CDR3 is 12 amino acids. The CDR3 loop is CASRPLRGGYTF. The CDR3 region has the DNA TGTGCAAGTCGCCCCCTTCGTGGCGGCTACACCTTC.

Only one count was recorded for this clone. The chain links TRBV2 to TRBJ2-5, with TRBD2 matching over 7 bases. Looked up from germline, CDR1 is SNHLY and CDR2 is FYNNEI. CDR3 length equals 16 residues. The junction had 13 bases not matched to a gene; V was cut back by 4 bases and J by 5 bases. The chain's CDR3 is CASSGYLAGRGETQYF. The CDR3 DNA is TGTGCCAGCAGTGGGTATCTCGCAGGGCGGGGGGAGACCCAGTACTTC.

The DNA of the CDR3 is TGTGCCAGCAGCTTGGGGGCGGGAGCCCCCGGCGAGCAGTACTTC. As protein: CASSLGAGAPGEQYF. The chain recombines TRBV5-4 with TRBJ2-7; 7 bases are shared with TRBD2. CDR1 SGHNT and CDR2 YYREEE come from the germline V gene (reference sequence). The CDR3 is 15 residues long. V lost 0 bases to trimming and J lost 6 bases; unmatched junction nucleotides: 9.

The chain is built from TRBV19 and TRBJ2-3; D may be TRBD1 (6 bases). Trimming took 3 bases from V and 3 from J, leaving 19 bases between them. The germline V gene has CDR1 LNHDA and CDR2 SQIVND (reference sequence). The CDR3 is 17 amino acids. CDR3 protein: CASSMGFRGILTDTQYF. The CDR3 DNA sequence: TGTGCCAGTAGTATGGGGTTCAGGGGCATCCTGACAGATACGCAGTATTTT.